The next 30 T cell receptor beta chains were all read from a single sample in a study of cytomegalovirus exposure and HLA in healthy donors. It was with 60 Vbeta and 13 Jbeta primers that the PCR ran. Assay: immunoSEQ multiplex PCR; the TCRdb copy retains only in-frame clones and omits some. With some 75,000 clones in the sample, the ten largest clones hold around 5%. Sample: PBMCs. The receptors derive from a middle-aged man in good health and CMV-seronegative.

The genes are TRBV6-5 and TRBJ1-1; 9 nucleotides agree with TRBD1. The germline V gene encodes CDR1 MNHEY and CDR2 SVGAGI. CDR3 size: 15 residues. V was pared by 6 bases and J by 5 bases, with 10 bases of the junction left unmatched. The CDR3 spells CASRNQQGAGTEAFF. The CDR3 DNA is TGTGCCAGCAGAAACCAACAGGGGGCCGGGACTGAAGCTTTCTTT.

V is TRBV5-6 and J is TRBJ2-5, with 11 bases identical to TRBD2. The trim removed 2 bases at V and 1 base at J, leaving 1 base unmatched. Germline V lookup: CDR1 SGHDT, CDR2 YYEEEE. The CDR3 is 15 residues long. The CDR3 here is CASSFGLAGQETQYF. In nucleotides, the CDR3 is TGTGCCAGCAGCTTTGGACTAGCGGGCCAAGAGACCCAGTACTTC.

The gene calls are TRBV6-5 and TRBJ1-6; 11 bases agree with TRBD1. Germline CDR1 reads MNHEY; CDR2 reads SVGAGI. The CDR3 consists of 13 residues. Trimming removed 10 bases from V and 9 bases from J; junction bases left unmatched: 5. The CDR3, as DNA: TGTGCCACCAGGACAGGGGGCTCTTCACCCCTCCACTTT. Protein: CATRTGGSSPLHF.

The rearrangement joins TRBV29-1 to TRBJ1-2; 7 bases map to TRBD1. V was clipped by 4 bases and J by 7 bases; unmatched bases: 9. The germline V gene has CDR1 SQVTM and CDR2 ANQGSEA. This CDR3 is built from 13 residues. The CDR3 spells CSVGQGDSLGYTF. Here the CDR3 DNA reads TGCAGCGTTGGGCAGGGGGATTCCCTTGGCTACACCTTC. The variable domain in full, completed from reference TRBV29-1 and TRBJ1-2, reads SAVISQKPSRDICQRGTSLTIQCQVDSQVTMMFWYRQQPGQSLTLIATANQGSEATYESGFVIDKFPISRPNLTFSTLTVSNMSPEDSSIYLCSVGQGDSLGYTFGSGTRLTVV.

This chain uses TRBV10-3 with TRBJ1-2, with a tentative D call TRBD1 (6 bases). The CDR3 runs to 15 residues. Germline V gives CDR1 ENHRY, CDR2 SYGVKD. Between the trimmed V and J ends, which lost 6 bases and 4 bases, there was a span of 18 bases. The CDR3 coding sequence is TGTGCCATCAGCAGGACAGACCCCGTTAGCTATGGCTACACCTTC. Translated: CAISRTDPVSYGYTF.

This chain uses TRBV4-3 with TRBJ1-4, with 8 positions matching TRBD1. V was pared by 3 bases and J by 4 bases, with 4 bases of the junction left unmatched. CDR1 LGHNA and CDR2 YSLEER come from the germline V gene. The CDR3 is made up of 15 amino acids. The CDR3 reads CASSQGDRFNEKLFF. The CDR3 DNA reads TGCGCCAGCAGCCAGGGGGACAGGTTTAATGAAAAACTGTTTTTT.

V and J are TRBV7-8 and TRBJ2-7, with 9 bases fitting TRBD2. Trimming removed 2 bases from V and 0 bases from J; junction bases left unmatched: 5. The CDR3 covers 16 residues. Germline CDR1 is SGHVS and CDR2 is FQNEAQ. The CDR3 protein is CASSLHSGSGSYEQYF. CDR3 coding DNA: TGTGCCAGCAGCTTACATAGCGGGAGCGGCTCCTACGAGCAGTACTTC.

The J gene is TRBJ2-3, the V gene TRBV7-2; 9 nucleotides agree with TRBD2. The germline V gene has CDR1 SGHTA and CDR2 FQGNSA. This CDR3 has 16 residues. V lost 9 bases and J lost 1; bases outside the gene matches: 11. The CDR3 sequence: CASEGGRAVGTDTQYF. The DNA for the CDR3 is TGTGCCAGTGAGGGCGGGAGGGCGGTCGGCACAGATACGCAGTATTTT.

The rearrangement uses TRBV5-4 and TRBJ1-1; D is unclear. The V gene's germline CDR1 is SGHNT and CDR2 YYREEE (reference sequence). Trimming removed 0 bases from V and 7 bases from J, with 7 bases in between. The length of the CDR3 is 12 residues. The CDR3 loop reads CASSLDSGEAFF. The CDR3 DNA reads TGTGCCAGCAGCTTGGATTCGGGTGAAGCTTTCTTT.

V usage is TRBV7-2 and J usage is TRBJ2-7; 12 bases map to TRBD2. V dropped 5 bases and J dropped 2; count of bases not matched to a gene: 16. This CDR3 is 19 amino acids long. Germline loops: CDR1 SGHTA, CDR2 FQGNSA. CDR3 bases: TGTGCCAGCAGCGATCCGGCGATTGGGACTAGCGGGTTCCCCTACGAGCAGTACTTC. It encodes CASSDPAIGTSGFPYEQYF.

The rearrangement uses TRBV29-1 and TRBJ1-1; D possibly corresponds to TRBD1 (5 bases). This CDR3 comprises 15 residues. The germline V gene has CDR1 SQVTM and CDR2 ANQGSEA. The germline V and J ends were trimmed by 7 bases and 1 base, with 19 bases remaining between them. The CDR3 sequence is CSALGFRGSNTEAFF. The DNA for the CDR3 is TGCAGCGCTCTGGGTTTCCGGGGGTCGAACACTGAAGCTTTCTTT.

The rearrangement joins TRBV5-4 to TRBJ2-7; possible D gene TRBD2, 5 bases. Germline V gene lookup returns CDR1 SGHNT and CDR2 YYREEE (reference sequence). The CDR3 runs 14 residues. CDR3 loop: CALGEAADPYEQYF. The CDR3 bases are TGTGCGCTGGGCGAAGCAGCGGACCCCTACGAGCAGTACTTC.

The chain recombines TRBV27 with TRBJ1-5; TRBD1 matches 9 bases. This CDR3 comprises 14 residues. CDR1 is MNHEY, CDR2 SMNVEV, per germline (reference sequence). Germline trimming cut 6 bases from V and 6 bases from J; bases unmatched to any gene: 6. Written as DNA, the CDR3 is TGTGCCAGCAGAACAGGGGGCTGGGGTCAGCCCCAGCATTTT. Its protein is CASRTGGWGQPQHF.

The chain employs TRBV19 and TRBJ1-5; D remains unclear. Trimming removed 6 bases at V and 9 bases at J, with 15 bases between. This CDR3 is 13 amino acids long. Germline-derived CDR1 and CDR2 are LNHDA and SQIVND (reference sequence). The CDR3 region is CASRFESGPPQHF. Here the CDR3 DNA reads TGTGCCAGTAGATTCGAGTCTGGTCCGCCCCAGCATTTT.

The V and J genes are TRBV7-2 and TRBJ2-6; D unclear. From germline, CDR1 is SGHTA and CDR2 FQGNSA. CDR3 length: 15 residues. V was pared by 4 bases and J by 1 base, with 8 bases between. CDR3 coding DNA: TGTGCCAGCAGCTCCACCAGGTCTGGGGCCAACGTCCTGACTTTC. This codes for CASSSTRSGANVLTF. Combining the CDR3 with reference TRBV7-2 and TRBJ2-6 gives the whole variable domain GAGVSQSPSNKVTEKGKDVELRCDPISGHTALYWYRQSLGQGLEFLIYFQGNSAPDKSGLPSDRFSAERTGGSVSTLTIQRTQQEDSAVYLCASSSTRSGANVLTFGAGSRLTVL.

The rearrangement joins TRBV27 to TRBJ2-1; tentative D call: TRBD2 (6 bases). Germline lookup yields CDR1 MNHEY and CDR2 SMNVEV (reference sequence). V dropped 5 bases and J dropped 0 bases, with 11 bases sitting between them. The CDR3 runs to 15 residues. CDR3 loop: CASSRAGSSYNEQFF. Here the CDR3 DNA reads TGTGCCAGCAGTAGGGCGGGGAGCTCCTACAATGAGCAGTTCTTC.

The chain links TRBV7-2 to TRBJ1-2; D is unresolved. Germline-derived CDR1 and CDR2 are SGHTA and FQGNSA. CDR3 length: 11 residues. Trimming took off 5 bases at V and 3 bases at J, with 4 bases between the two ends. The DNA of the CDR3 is TGTGCCAGCAGCCTTTACTATGGCTACACCTTC. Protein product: CASSLYYGYTF.

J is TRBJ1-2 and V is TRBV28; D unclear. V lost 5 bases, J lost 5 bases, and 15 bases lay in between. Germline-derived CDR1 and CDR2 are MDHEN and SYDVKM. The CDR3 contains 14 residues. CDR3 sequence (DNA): TGTGCCAGCAGTCCGGGAGGGCAAGGGTATGGCTACACCTTC. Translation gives CASSPGGQGYGYTF.

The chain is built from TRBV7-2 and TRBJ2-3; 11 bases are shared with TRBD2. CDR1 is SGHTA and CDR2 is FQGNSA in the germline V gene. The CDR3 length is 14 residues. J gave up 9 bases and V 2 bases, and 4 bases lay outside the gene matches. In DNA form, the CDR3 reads TGTGCCAGCAGCTTATCCCGGACTAGCGGGACGCAGTATTTT. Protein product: CASSLSRTSGTQYF.

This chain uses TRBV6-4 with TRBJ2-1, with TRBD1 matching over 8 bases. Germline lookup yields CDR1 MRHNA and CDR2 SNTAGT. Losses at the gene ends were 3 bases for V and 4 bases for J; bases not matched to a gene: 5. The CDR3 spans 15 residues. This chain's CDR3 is CASSEEWTGYNEQFF. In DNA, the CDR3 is TGTGCCAGCAGTGAAGAATGGACAGGGTACAATGAGCAGTTCTTC.

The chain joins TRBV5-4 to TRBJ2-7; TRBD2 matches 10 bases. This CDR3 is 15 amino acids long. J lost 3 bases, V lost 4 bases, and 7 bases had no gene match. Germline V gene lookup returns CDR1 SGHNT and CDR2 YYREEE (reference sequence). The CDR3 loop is CASSQPGTSVYEQYF. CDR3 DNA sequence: TGTGCCAGCAGCCAACCCGGGACTAGCGTCTACGAGCAGTACTTC.

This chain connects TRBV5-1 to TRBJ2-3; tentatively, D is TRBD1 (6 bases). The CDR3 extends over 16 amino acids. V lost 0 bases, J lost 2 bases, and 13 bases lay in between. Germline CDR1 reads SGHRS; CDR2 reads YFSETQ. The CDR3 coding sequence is TGCGCCAGCAGCTTGGAAGGGGGATACGACACAGATACGCAGTATTTT. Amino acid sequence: CASSLEGGYDTDTQYF.

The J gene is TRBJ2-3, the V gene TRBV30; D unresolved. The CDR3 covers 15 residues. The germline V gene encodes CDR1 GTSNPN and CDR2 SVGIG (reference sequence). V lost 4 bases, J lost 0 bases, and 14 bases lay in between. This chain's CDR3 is CAWTLGGTSTDTQYF. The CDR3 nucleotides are TGTGCCTGGACGCTTGGCGGTACTAGCACAGATACGCAGTATTTT.

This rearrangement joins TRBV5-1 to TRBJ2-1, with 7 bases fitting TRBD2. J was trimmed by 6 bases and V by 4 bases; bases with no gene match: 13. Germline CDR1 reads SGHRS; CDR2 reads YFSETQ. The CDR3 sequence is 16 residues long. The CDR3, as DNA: TGCGCCAGCAGCCCCCTGGCTAGCGGAAGAGGCAATGAGCAGTTCTTC. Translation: CASSPLASGRGNEQFF.

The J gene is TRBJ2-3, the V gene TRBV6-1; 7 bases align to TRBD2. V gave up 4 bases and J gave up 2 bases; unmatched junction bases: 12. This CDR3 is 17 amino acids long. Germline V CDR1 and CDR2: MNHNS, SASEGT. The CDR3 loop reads CASSVLASGEFTDTQYF. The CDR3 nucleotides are TGTGCCAGCAGTGTGTTGGCTAGCGGAGAATTCACAGATACGCAGTATTTT.

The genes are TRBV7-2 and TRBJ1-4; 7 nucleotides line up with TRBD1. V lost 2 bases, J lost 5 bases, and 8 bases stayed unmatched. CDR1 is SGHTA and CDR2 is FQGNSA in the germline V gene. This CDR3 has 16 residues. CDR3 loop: CASSLFGTARNEKLFF. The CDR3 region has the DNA TGTGCCAGCAGCTTATTTGGGACAGCCCGGAATGAAAAACTGTTTTTT.

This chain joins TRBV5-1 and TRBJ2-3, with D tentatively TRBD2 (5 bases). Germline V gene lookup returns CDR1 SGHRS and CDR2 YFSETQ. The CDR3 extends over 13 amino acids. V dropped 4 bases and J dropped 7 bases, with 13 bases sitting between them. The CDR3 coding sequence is TGCGCCAGCAGCCCGGCGACTACAAATACGCAGTATTTT. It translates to CASSPATTNTQYF. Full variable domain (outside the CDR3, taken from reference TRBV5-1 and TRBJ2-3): KAGVTQTPRYLIKTRGQQVTLSCSPISGHRSVSWYQQTPGQGLQFLFEYFSETQRNKGNFPGRFSGRQFSNSRSEMNVSTLELGDSALYLCASSPATTNTQYFGPGTRLTVL.

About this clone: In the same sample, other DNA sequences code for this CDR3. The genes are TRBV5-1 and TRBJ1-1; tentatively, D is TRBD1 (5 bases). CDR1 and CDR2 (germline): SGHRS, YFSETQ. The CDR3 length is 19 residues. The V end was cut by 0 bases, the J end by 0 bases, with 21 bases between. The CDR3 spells CASSLDSSRGGPMNTEAFF. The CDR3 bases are TGCGCCAGCAGCTTGGATTCTAGTCGGGGGGGTCCCATGAACACTGAAGCTTTCTTT.

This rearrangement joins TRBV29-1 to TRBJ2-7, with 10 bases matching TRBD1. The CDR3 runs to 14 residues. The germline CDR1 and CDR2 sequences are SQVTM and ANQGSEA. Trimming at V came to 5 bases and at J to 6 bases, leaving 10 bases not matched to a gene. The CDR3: CSVRQGAAVIEQYF. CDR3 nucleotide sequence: TGCAGCGTTAGACAGGGGGCGGCGGTTATCGAGCAGTACTTC.

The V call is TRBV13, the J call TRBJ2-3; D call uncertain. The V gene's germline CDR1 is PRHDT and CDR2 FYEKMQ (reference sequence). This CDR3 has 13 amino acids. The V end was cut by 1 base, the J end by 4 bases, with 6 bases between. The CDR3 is CASSLVSADTQYF. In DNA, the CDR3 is TGTGCCAGCAGCTTAGTTTCCGCAGATACGCAGTATTTT.